The T cell receptor beta chain described here comes from a study of cytotoxic CD8 clonotypes in ibrutinib-treated CLL. TCRdb's table, derived via immunoSEQ multiplex PCR, lists solely in-frame clones and lacks some. The sample shows hundreds of thousands of clones, 60% to 80% of them seen only once. Germline V gives CDR1 SQVTM, CDR2 ANQGSEA. The trim removed 8 bases at V and 8 bases at J, leaving 9 bases unmatched. This CDR3 has 12 residues. The V and J genes are TRBV29-1 and TRBJ2-1; 7 nucleotides align to TRBD2. This receptor was taken from a human donor with chronic lymphocytic leukemia. Sequences were derived from PBMCs, sampled after 12 months of ibrutinib treatment. CDR3 protein: CSRVGRAYEQFF. CDR3 DNA: TGCAGCCGGGTAGGGAGGGCCTATGAGCAGTTCTTC.